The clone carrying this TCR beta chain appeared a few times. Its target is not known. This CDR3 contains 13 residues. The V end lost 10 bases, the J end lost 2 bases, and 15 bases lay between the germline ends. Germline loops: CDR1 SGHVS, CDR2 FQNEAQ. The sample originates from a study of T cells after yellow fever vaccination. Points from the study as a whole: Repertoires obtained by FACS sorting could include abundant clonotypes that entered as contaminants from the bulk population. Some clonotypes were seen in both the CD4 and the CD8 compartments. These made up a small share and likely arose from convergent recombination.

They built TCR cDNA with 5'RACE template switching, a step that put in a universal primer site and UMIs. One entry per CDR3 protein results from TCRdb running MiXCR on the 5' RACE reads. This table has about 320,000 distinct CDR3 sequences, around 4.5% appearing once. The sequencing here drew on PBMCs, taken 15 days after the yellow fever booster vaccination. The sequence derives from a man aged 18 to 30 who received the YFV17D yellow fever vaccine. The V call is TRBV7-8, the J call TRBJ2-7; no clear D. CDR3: CAILDTAAYEQYF. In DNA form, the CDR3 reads TGTGCCATACTCGACACCGCCGCCTACGAGCAGTACTTC.